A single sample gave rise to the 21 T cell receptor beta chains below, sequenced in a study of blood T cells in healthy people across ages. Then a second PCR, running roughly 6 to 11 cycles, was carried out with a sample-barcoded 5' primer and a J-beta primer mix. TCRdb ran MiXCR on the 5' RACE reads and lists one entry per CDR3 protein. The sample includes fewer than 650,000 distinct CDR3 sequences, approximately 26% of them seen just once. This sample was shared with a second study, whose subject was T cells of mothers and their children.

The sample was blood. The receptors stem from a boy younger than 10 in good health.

The CDR3 DNA follows: TGCAGTGCTAGAGATCTGGCGGTTTACAATGAGCAGTTCTTC. Protein sequence: CSARDLAVYNEQFF. This rearrangement joins TRBV20-1 to TRBJ2-7; D unclear. The J call may be in error: the DNA end matches TRBJ2-1 better. The CDR3 has 14 amino acids. Germline values: CDR1 DFQATT, CDR2 SNEGSKA (reference sequence).

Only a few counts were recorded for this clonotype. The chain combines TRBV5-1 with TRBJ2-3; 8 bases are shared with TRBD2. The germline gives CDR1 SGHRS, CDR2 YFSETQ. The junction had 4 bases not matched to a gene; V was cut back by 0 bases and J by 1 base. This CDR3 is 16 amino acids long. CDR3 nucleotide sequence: TGCGCCAGCAGCTTGGGGGGACTAGGCGGCACAGATACGCAGTATTTT. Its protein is CASSLGGLGGTDTQYF.

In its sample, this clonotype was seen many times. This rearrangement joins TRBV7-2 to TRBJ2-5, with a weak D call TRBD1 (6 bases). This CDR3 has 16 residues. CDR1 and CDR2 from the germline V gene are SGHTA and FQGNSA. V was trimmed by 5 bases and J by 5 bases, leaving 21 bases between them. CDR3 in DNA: TGTGCCAGCAGCCGTATGGGCAGGGGTATCGGGGAGACCCAGTACTTC. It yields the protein CASSRMGRGIGETQYF.

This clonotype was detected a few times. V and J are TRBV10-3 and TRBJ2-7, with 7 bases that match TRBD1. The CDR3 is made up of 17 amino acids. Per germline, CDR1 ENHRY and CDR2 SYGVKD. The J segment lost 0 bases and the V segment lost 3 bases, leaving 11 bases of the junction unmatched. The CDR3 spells CAISDATGTVASYEQYF. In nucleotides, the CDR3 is TGTGCCATCAGTGACGCCACCGGGACAGTCGCCTCCTACGAGCAGTACTTC.

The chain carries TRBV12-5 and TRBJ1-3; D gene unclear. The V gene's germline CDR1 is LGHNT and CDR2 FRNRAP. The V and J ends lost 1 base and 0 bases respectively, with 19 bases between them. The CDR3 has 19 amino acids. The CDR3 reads CASGLDSLRTPFSGNTIYF. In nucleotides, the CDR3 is TGTGCTAGTGGTTTGGACAGCCTTCGTACACCTTTCTCTGGAAACACCATATATTTT.

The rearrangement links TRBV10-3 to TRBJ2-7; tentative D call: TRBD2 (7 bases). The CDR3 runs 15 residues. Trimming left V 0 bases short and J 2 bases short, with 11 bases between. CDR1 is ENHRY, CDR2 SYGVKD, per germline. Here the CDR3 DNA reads TGTGCCATCAGTGAGTCGAAAGGGGGGGCCTACGAGCAGTACTTC. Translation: CAISESKGGAYEQYF.

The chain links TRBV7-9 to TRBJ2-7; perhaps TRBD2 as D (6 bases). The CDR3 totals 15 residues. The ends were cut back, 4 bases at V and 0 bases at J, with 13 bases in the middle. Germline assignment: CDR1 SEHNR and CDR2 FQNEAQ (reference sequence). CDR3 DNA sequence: TGTGCCAGCAGCTCGGATAGCGGAGGCTCCTACGAGCAGTACTTC. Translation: CASSSDSGGSYEQYF.

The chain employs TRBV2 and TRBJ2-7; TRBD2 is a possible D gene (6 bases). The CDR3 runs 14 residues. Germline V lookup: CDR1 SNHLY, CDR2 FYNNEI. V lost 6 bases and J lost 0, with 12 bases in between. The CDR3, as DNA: TGTGCCAGCAGGAGGGAGGCAAGCTCCTACGAGCAGTACTTC. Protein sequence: CASRREASSYEQYF.

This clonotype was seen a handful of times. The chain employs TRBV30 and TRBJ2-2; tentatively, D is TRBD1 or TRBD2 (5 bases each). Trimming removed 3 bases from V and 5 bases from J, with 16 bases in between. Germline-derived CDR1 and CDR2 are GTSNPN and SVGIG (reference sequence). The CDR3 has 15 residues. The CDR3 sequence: CAWRGTSVGTGELFF. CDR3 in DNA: TGTGCCTGGAGGGGGACGAGCGTGGGGACCGGGGAGCTGTTTTTT. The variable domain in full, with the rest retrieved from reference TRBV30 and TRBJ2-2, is SQTIHQWPATLVQPVGSPLSLECTVEGTSNPNLYWYRQAAGRGLQLLFYSVGIGQISSEVPQNLSASRPQDRQFILSSKKLLLSDSGFYLCAWRGTSVGTGELFFGEGSRLTVL.

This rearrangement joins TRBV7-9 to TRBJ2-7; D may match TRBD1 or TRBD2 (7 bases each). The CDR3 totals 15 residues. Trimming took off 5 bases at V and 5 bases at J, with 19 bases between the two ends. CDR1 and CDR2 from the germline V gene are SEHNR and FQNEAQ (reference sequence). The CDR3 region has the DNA TGTGCCAGCAGCATAGGGGGCGGCCGGGGGGACGAGCAGTACTTC. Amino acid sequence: CASSIGGGRGDEQYF.

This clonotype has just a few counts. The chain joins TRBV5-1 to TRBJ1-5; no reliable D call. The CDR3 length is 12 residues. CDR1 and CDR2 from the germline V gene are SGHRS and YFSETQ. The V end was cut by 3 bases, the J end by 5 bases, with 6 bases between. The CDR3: CASSSRDQPQHF. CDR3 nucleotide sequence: TGCGCCAGCAGCTCCCGGGATCAGCCCCAGCATTTT.

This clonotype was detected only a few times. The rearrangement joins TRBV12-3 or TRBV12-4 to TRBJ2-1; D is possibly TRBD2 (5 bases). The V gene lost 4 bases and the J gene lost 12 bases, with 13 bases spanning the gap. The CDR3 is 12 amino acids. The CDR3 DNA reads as TGTGCCAGCAGTTCCCCGGGGTTGGGGCAGTTCTTC. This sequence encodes CASSSPGLGQFF.

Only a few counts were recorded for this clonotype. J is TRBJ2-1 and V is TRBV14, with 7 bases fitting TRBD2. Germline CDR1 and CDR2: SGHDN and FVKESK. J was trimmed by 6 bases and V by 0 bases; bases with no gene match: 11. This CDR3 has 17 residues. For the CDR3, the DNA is TGTGCCAGCAGCCAAGATCAAAGACTAGCAGATATCAATGAGCAGTTCTTC. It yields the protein CASSQDQRLADINEQFF.

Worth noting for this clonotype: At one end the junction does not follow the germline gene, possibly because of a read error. The CDR3 DNA sequence: TGTGCCAACAGTCCCCACTCTGGACAGGGGCAGCGGTTGAGTGGCAATCAGCCCCGGCATTTT. It translates to CANSPHSGQGQRLSGNQPRHF. The rearrangement links TRBV6-1 to TRBJ1-5, with 9 bases matching TRBD1. Germline V gene sequence: CDR1 MNHNS, CDR2 SASEGT. The CDR3 is 21 residues long.

CDR3 in amino acids: CASSAGGIGELFF. CDR3 bases: TGTGCCAGCAGCGCTGGAGGGATCGGGGAGCTGTTTTTT. This rearrangement joins TRBV3-1 to TRBJ2-2; D is perhaps TRBD2 (6 bases). Trimming pared 5 bases from V and 7 bases from J, leaving 11 bases between. CDR1 and CDR2 from the germline V gene are LGHDT and YNNKEL (reference sequence). This CDR3 comprises 13 residues. Looking up the rest from reference TRBV3-1 and TRBJ2-2 gives the full variable domain: DTAVSQTPKYLVTQMGNDKSIKCEQNLGHDTMYWYKQDSKKFLKIMFSYNNKELIINETVPNRFSPKSPDKAHLNLHINSLELGDSAVYFCASSAGGIGELFFGEGSRLTVL.

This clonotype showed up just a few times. The CDR3 DNA sequence: TGTGCCACAGACAATGCCTACTCTGGAAACACCATATATTTT. Amino acids: CATDNAYSGNTIYF. The chain couples TRBV19 to TRBJ1-3; D uncertain. The CDR3 length is 14 residues. The V gene lost 10 bases and the J gene lost 0 bases, with 13 bases spanning the gap. The germline V gene encodes CDR1 LNHDA and CDR2 SQIVND (reference sequence).

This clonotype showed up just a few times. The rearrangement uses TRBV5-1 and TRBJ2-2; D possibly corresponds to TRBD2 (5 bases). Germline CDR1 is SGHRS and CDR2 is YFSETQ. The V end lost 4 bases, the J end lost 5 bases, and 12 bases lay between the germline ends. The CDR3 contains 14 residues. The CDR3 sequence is CASSLASGTGELFF. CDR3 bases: TGCGCCAGCAGCCTAGCCTCGGGGACCGGGGAGCTGTTTTTT.

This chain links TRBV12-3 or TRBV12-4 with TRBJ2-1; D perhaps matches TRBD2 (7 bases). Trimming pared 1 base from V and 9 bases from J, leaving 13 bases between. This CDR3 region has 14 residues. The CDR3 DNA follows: TGTGCCAGCAGTTTAGGGGGGGGGGCCGCTGAGCAGTTCTTC. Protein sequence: CASSLGGGAAEQFF.

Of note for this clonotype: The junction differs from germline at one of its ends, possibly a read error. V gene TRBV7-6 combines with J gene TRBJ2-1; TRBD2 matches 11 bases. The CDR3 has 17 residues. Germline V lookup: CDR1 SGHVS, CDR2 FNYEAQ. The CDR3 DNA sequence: TGTGCCAGCAGGTTACTAGCGGGAGCAAACTCCCACAATGAGCAGTTCTTC. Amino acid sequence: CASRLLAGANSHNEQFF.

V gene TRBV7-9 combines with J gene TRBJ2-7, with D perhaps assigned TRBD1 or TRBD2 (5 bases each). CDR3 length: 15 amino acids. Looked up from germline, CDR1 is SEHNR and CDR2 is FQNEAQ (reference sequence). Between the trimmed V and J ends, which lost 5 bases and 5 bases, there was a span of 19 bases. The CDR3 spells CASSRDRLYLDEQYF. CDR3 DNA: TGTGCCAGCAGCCGGGACCGCCTGTATCTAGACGAGCAGTACTTC.

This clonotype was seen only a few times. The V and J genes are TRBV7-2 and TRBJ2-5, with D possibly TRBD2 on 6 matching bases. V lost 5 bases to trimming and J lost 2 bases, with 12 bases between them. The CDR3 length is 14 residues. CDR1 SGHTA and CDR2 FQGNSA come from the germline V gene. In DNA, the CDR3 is TGTGCCAGCAGCGGGGGACTTTTACAAGAGACCCAGTACTTC. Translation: CASSGGLLQETQYF.